The 8 T cell receptor beta chains reported below all come from one sample, sequenced in a study of low-dose radiotherapy and immunotherapy resistance in tumors. Time point indicated: after trial treatment. The sample's treatment: LDRT plus nivolumab, ipilimumab, low-dose cyclophosphamide and aspirin (RACIN trial). Covering alpha and beta chains, TRAV- and TRBV-specific primers were used for the first-strand cDNA. TCR amplification used roughly 18 PCR cycles, a constant-region primer and a V-primer adapter. TCRdb itself ran the reads through MiXCR, one entry per CDR3 protein. The sample records roughly 38,000 distinct CDR3 sequences, roughly 20% being singletons. Here the sequenced sample was PBMCs, taken after low-dose radiotherapy plus immunotherapy. Receptors originate from a female donor with ovarian cancer.

This clonotype has ten or more counts. The chain recombines TRBV7-3 with TRBJ2-7; 11 positions agree with TRBD1. The germline V gene encodes CDR1 SGHTA and CDR2 FQGTGA. This CDR3 has 16 residues. Trimming cost V 5 bases and J 3 bases; bases outside gene matches: 9. The CDR3: CASSPLGTGGNYEQYF. CDR3 bases: TGTGCCAGCAGCCCCCTCGGGACAGGGGGGAACTACGAGCAGTACTTC.

J is TRBJ2-7 and V is TRBV28; D call uncertain. Germline V gene sequence: CDR1 MDHEN, CDR2 SYDVKM. Trimming shortened V by 2 bases and J by 2 bases, and 13 bases separated the two germline ends. This CDR3 region has 15 residues. The CDR3 loop is CASSLNPLLAYEQYF. The CDR3 DNA reads TGTGCCAGCAGTTTAAACCCCCTCTTGGCCTACGAGCAGTACTTC. Looking up the rest from reference TRBV28 and TRBJ2-7 gives the full variable domain: DVKVTQSSRYLVKRTGEKVFLECVQDMDHENMFWYRQDPGLGLRLIYFSYDVKMKEKGDIPEGYSVSREKKERFSLILESASTNQTSMYLCASSLNPLLAYEQYFGPGTRLTVT.

This clonotype occurred many times. The J gene is TRBJ2-1, the V gene TRBV5-1; D is perhaps TRBD2 (6 bases). Trimming took 3 bases from V and 0 from J, leaving 13 bases between them. Germline V gives CDR1 SGHRS, CDR2 YFSETQ. The CDR3 has 16 residues. This CDR3 is CASSSGTSSSYNEQFF. The CDR3 DNA sequence: TGCGCCAGCAGCTCCGGGACTTCCAGCTCCTACAATGAGCAGTTCTTC.

At least ten counts were recorded for this clonotype. The chain is built from TRBV7-9 and TRBJ2-1; TRBD1 aligns across 11 bases. CDR1 and CDR2 from the germline V gene are SEHNR and FQNEAQ (reference sequence). V shed 5 bases, J shed 8 bases, and the junction held 17 bases outside the gene matches. This CDR3 comprises 18 residues. CDR3 DNA sequence: TGTGCCAGCAGCCCTGGATTCGTCTCGGACAGGGGGCGGGATGAGCAGTTCTTC. It specifies CASSPGFVSDRGRDEQFF.

The table lists this clonotype with many counts. The CDR3 sequence: CASSQEQGQGQNYGYTF. As DNA, the CDR3 is TGTGCCAGCAGCCAGGAACAGGGACAGGGGCAAAACTATGGCTACACCTTC. This chain connects TRBV4-2 to TRBJ1-2; TRBD1 matches at 10 bases. The CDR3 sequence is 17 residues long. Unmatched junction bases numbered 9, after V lost 3 bases and J lost 2 bases. Germline CDR1 reads LGHNA; CDR2 reads YNFKEQ.

This clonotype was counted at least ten times. V gene TRBV18 combines with J gene TRBJ2-2; D is perhaps TRBD1 or TRBD2 (5 bases each). The germline gives CDR1 KGHSH, CDR2 LQKENI. CDR3 length equals 15 residues. V lost 10 bases, J lost 0 bases, and 15 bases lay in between. The CDR3 DNA is TGTGCCACCAAGCCCCGGGGACCGAACACCGGGGAGCTGTTTTTT. Translating gives CATKPRGPNTGELFF.

The table lists this clonotype with a few counts. The rearrangement joins TRBV2 to TRBJ1-1; D is uncertain. In germline, CDR1 is SNHLY, CDR2 FYNNEI. CDR3 size: 13 residues. The V end was cut by 5 bases, the J end by 5 bases, with 12 bases between. The CDR3 spells CASSREADTEAFF. The CDR3 DNA reads as TGTGCCAGCAGTAGGGAGGCGGATACTGAAGCTTTCTTT.

In this sample, this clonotype turned up many times. The chain combines TRBV24-1 with TRBJ1-1; no definite D call. Germline loops: CDR1 KGHDR, CDR2 SFDVKD. Trimming took 8 bases from V and 1 from J, leaving 7 bases between them. The CDR3 is made up of 12 amino acids. CDR3 DNA sequence: TGTGCCACCAAGGGATCGAACACTGAAGCTTTCTTT. It translates to CATKGSNTEAFF.